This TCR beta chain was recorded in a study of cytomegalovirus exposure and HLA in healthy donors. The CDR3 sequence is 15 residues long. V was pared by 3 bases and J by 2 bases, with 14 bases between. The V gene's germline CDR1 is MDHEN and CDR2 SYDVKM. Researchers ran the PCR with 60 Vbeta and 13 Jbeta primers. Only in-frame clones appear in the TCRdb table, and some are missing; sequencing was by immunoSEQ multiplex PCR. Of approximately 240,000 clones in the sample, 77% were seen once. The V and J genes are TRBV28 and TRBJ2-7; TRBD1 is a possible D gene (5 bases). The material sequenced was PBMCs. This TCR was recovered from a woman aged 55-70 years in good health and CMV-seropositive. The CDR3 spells CASSFPSQVTYEQYF. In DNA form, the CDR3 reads TGTGCCAGCAGTTTTCCCTCACAGGTTACCTACGAGCAGTACTTC.